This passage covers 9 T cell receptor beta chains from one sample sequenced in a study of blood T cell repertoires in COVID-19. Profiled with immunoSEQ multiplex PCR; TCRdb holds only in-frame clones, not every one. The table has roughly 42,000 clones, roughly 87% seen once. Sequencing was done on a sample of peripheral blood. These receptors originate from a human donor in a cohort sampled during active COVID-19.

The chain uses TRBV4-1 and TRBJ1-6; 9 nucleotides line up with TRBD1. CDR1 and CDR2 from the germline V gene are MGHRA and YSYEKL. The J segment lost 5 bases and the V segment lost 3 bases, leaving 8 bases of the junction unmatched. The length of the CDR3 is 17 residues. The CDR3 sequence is CASSQPDRGSDNSPLHF. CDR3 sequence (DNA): TGCGCCAGCAGCCAGCCGGACAGGGGATCGGATAATTCACCCCTCCACTTT.

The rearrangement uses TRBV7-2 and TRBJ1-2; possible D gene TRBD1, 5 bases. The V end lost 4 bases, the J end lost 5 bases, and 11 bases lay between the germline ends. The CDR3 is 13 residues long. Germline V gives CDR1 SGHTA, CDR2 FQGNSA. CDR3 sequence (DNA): TGTGCCAGCAGCTCGGACACGAGATATGGCTACACCTTC. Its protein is CASSSDTRYGYTF.

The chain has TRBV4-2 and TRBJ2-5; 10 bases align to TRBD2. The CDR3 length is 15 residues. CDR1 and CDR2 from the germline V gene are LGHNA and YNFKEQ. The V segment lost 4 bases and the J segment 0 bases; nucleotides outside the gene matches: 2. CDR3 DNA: TGTGCCAGCAGCCGGACTAGCGGCTACCAAGAGACCCAGTACTTC. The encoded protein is CASSRTSGYQETQYF.

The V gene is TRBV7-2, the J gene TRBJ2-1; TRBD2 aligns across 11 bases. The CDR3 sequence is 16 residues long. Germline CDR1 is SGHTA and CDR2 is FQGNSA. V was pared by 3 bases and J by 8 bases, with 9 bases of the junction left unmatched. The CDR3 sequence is CASSFLAGGLAHEQFF. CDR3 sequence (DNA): TGTGCCAGCAGCTTCCTAGCGGGAGGTCTTGCCCATGAGCAGTTCTTC.

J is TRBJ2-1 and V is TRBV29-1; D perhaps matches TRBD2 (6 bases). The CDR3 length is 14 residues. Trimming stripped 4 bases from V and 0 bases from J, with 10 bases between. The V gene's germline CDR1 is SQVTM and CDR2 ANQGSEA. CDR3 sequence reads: CSVGDSSSYNEQFF. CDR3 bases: TGCAGCGTTGGGGACTCGAGCTCCTACAATGAGCAGTTCTTC.

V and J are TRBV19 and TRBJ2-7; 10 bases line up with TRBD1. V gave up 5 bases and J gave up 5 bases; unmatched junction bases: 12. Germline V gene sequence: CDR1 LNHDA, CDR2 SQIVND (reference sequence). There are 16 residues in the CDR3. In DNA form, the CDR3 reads TGTGCCAGTAGTCCTACCCCGGGACAGGGGATCCACGAGCAGTACTTC. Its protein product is CASSPTPGQGIHEQYF.

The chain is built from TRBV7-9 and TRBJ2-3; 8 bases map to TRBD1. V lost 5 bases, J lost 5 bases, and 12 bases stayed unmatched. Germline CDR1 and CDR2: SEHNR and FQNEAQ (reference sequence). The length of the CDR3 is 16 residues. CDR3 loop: CASSRPLRGLEDTQYF. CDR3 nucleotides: TGTGCCAGCAGCCGACCCCTCAGGGGGCTGGAAGATACGCAGTATTTT.

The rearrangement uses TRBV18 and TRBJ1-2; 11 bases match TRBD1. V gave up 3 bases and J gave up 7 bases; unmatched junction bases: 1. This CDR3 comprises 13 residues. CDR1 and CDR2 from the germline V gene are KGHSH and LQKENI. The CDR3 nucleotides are TGTGCCAGCTCACCGGGACAGGGGGTTGGCTACACCTTC. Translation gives CASSPGQGVGYTF.

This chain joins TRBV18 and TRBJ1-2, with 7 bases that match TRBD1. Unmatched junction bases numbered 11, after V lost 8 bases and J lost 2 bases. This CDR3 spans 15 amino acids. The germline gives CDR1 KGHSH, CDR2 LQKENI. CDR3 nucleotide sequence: TGTGCCAGCACAGCTCCCGGGACAGTAAACTATGGCTACACCTTC. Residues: CASTAPGTVNYGYTF.